Listed below are T cell receptor beta chains from one sample, sequenced in a study of CD8 T cells in Susac syndrome. Each CDR3 protein gets one entry after TCRdb re-called the immunoSEQ multiplex PCR reads with MiXCR. Of about 180,000 distinct CDR3 sequences detected, 94% appear once; the ten largest clones hold roughly 0.12%. The sample was CD4+ T cells from PBMCs. These receptors all come from a human donor with Susac syndrome. Both conserved end residues are part of each CDR3. The order of the fields is J gene, clone size, V gene, D gene, CDR3 protein, CDR3 DNA. D genes are given only for firm matches. A row's size may be missing; if present it is once, few, many or a size class.

TRBJ2-4 | - | TRBV3-1 | - | CASSAAHLAKNIQYF | TGTGCCAGCAGCGCGGCACACCTAGCCAAAAACATTCAGTACTTC
TRBJ2-5 | - | TRBV3-1 | - | CASSQDWAQETQYF | TGTGCCAGCAGCCAAGACTGGGCCCAAGAGACCCAGTACTTC
TRBJ2-6 | - | TRBV2 | - | CASQGRNSGANVLTF | TGTGCCAGCCAGGGACGGAACTCTGGGGCCAACGTCCTGACTTTC
TRBJ1-6 | - | TRBV2 | TRBD1 | CASRLDRGRRSPLHF | TGTGCCAGCAGGCTAGACAGGGGGCGACGGTCACCCCTCCACTTT
TRBJ2-1 | - | TRBV12-3/TRBV12-4 | - | CASSENAPPHNEQFF | TGTGCCAGCAGTGAAAATGCCCCCCCCCACAATGAGCAGTTCTTC
TRBJ2-1 | - | TRBV19 | - | CASKTDSNEQFF | TGTGCCAGTAAGACAGATTCCAATGAGCAGTTCTTC
TRBJ2-3 | - | TRBV20-1 | TRBD1 | CSARKGQGVQYF | TGCAGTGCTAGGAAAGGACAGGGCGTGCAGTATTTT
TRBJ2-7 | - | TRBV18 | - | CASSPLPNSYEQYF | TGTGCCAGCTCACCTCTTCCCAACTCCTACGAGCAGTACTTC
TRBJ1-6 | - | TRBV5-6 | - | CASSLKGTLNSPLHF | TGTGCCAGCAGCTTGAAGGGAACCCTAAATTCACCCCTCCACTTT
TRBJ2-7 | - | TRBV16 | TRBD1 | CASSPRQGAHEQYF | TGTGCCAGCAGCCCCCGACAGGGGGCCCACGAGCAGTACTTC
TRBJ2-6 | - | TRBV12-3/TRBV12-4 | TRBD2 | CASTLGGLSSGANVLTF | TGTGCCAGCACTTTGGGGGGGTTGAGCTCTGGGGCCAACGTCCTGACTTTC
TRBJ1-2 | - | TRBV12-3/TRBV12-4 | - | CASSQGLGGYTF | TGTGCCAGCAGTCAGGGCTTAGGTGGCTACACCTTC
TRBJ2-3 | - | TRBV5-6 | TRBD1 | CASSWRTGLEDTQYF | TGTGCCAGCAGCTGGAGGACAGGGTTGGAAGATACGCAGTATTTT
TRBJ1-1 | - | TRBV12-5 | - | CASGLVHGGGMYTEAFF | TGTGCTAGTGGTTTGGTACATGGGGGGGGAATGTACACTGAAGCTTTCTTT
TRBJ2-1 | once | TRBV2 | TRBD2 | CASSRTSGPYNEQFF | TGTGCCAGCAGCCGAACTAGCGGACCCTACAATGAGCAGTTCTTC
TRBJ1-2 | - | TRBV4-2 | - | CASSQSDRANYGYTF | TGTGCCAGCAGCCAAAGCGACAGAGCTAACTATGGCTACACCTTC
TRBJ1-6 | - | TRBV7-6 | - | CASSLAAGNSPLHF | TGTGCCAGCAGCTTAGCGGCAGGGAACTCACCCCTCCACTTT
TRBJ1-6 | - | TRBV9 | - | CASSPRGFDSPLHF | TGTGCCAGCAGCCCCCGCGGGTTTGATTCACCCCTCCACTTT
TRBJ2-3 | - | TRBV7-2 | - | CASSLDFTDTQYF | TGTGCCAGCAGCTTAGATTTCACAGATACGCAGTATTTT
TRBJ2-1 | - | TRBV6-5 | TRBD1 | CASSRGQGDEQFF | TGTGCCAGCAGCCGAGGACAGGGCGATGAGCAGTTCTTC
TRBJ1-6 | - | TRBV20-1 | TRBD1 | CSASWGGTGNSPLHF | TGCAGTGCTAGTTGGGGTGGGACAGGTAATTCACCCCTCCACTTT
TRBJ1-2 | once | TRBV20-1 | - | CSASRANYGYTF | TGCAGTGCTAGTAGGGCTAACTATGGCTACACCTTC
TRBJ1-1 | - | TRBV20-1 | TRBD1 | CSASETDRRGTEAFF | TGCAGTGCTAGCGAAACGGACAGGCGAGGCACTGAAGCTTTCTTT
TRBJ2-5 | - | TRBV12-3/TRBV12-4 | TRBD2 | CASAGGQRETQYF | TGTGCCAGTGCGGGGGGGCAGAGAGAGACCCAGTACTTC
TRBJ1-4 | - | TRBV6-6 | - | CASSRSTAATNEKLFF | TGTGCCAGCAGTAGATCAACAGCAGCGACTAATGAAAAACTGTTTTTT
TRBJ1-2 | - | TRBV21-1 | - | CASSHYEGAGGYTF | TGTGCCAGCAGCCACTACGAGGGGGCAGGTGGCTACACCTTC
TRBJ2-5 | - | TRBV20-1 | - | CSASPDGGSKTQYF | TGCAGTGCTAGCCCCGACGGAGGTTCGAAGACCCAGTACTTC
TRBJ1-4 | - | TRBV20-1 | TRBD1 | CSAKGQDNEKLFF | TGCAGTGCAAAAGGACAGGATAATGAAAAACTGTTTTTT
TRBJ2-7 | - | TRBV4-2 | TRBD1 | CASSHHREKRQGHEQYF | TGTGCCAGCAGCCACCACAGGGAAAAGCGACAGGGCCACGAGCAGTACTTC
TRBJ1-5 | - | TRBV12-3/TRBV12-4 | - | CASSTRGWGNQPQHF | TGTGCCAGCAGTACAAGGGGGTGGGGCAATCAGCCCCAGCATTTT
TRBJ1-5 | - | TRBV30 | - | CAWSARGSSHNQPQHF | TGTGCCTGGAGCGCAAGGGGGAGCAGCCACAATCAGCCCCAGCATTTT
TRBJ2-7 | - | TRBV7-8 | TRBD1 | CASSSYLDRDQLYEQYF | TGTGCCAGCAGCTCTTACCTAGACAGGGACCAACTCTACGAGCAGTACTTC
TRBJ1-1 | - | TRBV20-1 | - | CSANSDKTEAFF | TGCAGTGCTAACTCGGACAAAACTGAAGCTTTCTTT
TRBJ2-7 | - | TRBV3-1 | - | CASSLLDEQYF | TGTGCCAGCAGCCTCCTCGACGAGCAGTACTTC
TRBJ2-2 | - | TRBV29-1 | TRBD1 | CSVAFMTGSPGELFF | TGCAGCGTTGCTTTTATGACAGGGAGTCCCGGGGAGCTGTTTTTT
TRBJ2-2 | - | TRBV18 | TRBD1 | CASSPRRDRGAGELFF | TGTGCCAGCTCACCACGGAGGGACAGGGGTGCCGGGGAGCTGTTTTTT
TRBJ1-2 | - | TRBV19 | - | CASSIQTVGILWGYTF | TGTGCCAGTAGTATCCAGACAGTCGGGATCCTATGGGGCTACACCTTC
TRBJ2-1 | - | TRBV5-1 | - | CASSLGSQNNEQFF | TGCGCCAGCAGCTTGGGGTCTCAAAACAATGAGCAGTTCTTC
TRBJ2-1 | - | TRBV7-6 | TRBD1 | CASSIRQGSHEQFF | TGTGCCAGCAGCATTCGACAGGGGTCCCATGAGCAGTTCTTC
TRBJ2-1 | - | TRBV6-2/TRBV6-3 | TRBD1 | CASSLRQGAYNEQFF | TGTGCCAGCAGCCTTCGACAGGGGGCCTACAATGAGCAGTTCTTC
TRBJ2-1 | few | TRBV7-2 | - | CASSLGYLIEQFF | TGTGCCAGCAGCTTAGGATACCTCATTGAGCAGTTCTTC
TRBJ1-2 | - | TRBV29-1 | - | CSVDGGGSNYGYTF | TGCAGCGTTGATGGGGGGGGCTCTAACTATGGCTACACCTTC
TRBJ1-2 | - | TRBV5-1 | TRBD1 | CASMTGTNHGYTF | TGCGCCAGTATGACAGGGACTAATCATGGCTACACCTTC
TRBJ2-5 | - | TRBV5-1 | - | CASSLSRAKETQYF | TGCGCCAGCAGCTTGTCCAGGGCCAAAGAGACCCAGTACTTC
TRBJ2-7 | - | TRBV7-9 | TRBD1 | CASSPGTGSHEQYF | TGTGCCAGCAGCCCCGGGACAGGGTCCCACGAGCAGTACTTC
TRBJ1-1 | once | TRBV11-1 | - | CASSRRTDLGAFF | TGTGCCAGCAGCCGTCGGACAGACCTTGGAGCTTTCTTT
TRBJ2-5 | - | TRBV2 | - | CASSEGLETQYF | TGTGCCAGCAGTGAAGGACTGGAGACCCAGTACTTC
TRBJ2-1 | - | TRBV29-1 | TRBD1 | CSVSGTESSYNEQFF | TGCAGCGTTTCCGGGACAGAGAGCTCCTACAATGAGCAGTTCTTC
TRBJ2-5 | once | TRBV29-1 | TRBD2 | CSVGSGGTTGEETQYF | TGCAGCGTTGGTAGCGGGGGGACCACCGGAGAGGAGACCCAGTACTTC
TRBJ2-3 | - | TRBV20-1 | - | CSATAEITDTQYF | TGCAGTGCTACGGCGGAAATCACAGATACGCAGTATTTT
TRBJ1-3 | - | TRBV28 | - | CAQRILSGNTIYF | TGTGCCCAGCGGATTCTTTCTGGAAACACCATATATTTT
TRBJ1-4 | - | TRBV12-5 | - | CASGVGGNNEKLFF | TGTGCTAGTGGTGTCGGGGGGAATAATGAAAAACTGTTTTTT
TRBJ2-1 | - | TRBV7-3 | - | CASSLRTLEGEQFF | TGTGCCAGCAGCTTAAGGACTCTGGAGGGTGAGCAGTTCTTC
TRBJ2-7 | - | TRBV11-2 | - | CASSLESGIYEQYF | TGTGCCAGCAGCTTAGAATCTGGGATTTACGAGCAGTACTTC
TRBJ2-7 | - | TRBV5-6 | - | CASSLSGQYSYEQYF | TGTGCCAGCAGCTTGAGCGGTCAGTACTCCTACGAGCAGTACTTC
TRBJ2-1 | once | TRBV7-8 | - | CASSFSNSNEQFF | TGTGCCAGCAGCTTCTCGAATAGCAATGAGCAGTTCTTC